Listed below are T cell receptor beta chains from one sample, sequenced in a study of identical twins. TCRdb reanalysed the 5' RACE reads using MiXCR and keeps one entry per CDR3 protein. The sample holds 240,000 or so distinct CDR3 sequences, roughly 13% seen once. These sequences were also reported in another study, on yellow fever vaccine responses in identical twins.

Sequenced material: memory (CD45RO+) T cells sorted from blood. The receptors here all came from a woman aged 18-29 years in good health. The CDR3 runs from the conserved cysteine through the conserved F or W. A D gene is named only where the DNA matches it firmly. Clone size is stated in some rows and not others, as once, few, many or a class when expanded.

size,length,D,V,J,CDR3,DNA
-,14,-,TRBV20-1,TRBJ2-2,CSAQGGWSTGELFF,TGCAGTGCTCAAGGGGGATGGTCCACCGGGGAGCTGTTTTTT
few,15,-,TRBV28,TRBJ2-2,CASYEGAGRTGELFF,TGTGCCAGCTACGAAGGGGCAGGGCGGACCGGGGAGCTGTTTTTT
-,15,-,TRBV7-2,TRBJ1-2,CASSLSSRQGMGYTF,TGTGCCAGCAGCTTAAGTTCGCGGCAGGGGATGGGCTACACCTTC
few,14,-,TRBV20-1,TRBJ2-7,CSATRALGVYEQYF,TGCAGTGCCACTCGGGCCTTAGGAGTCTACGAGCAGTACTTC
few,17,TRBD1,TRBV3-1,TRBJ2-7,CASSQKSLGTGAFEQYF,TGTGCCAGCAGCCAAAAATCGCTCGGGACAGGGGCGTTTGAGCAGTACTTC
few,12,-,TRBV24-1,TRBJ1-1,CATSDPGTEAFF,TGTGCCACCAGTGATCCGGGCACTGAAGCTTTCTTT
-,12,-,TRBV15,TRBJ2-2,CATSRYSGELFF,TGTGCCACCAGCAGATACTCCGGGGAGCTGTTTTTT
-,13,-,TRBV7-9,TRBJ2-5,CASSFPGTETQYF,TGTGCCAGCAGCTTTCCGGGTACGGAGACCCAGTACTTC
-,13,-,TRBV29-1,TRBJ1-2,CSVEYTDVYGYTF,TGCAGCGTTGAATATACCGATGTCTATGGCTACACCTTC
many,16,TRBD2,TRBV6-1,TRBJ2-3,CASSKQLAASTDTQYF,TGTGCCAGCAGTAAACAGCTAGCGGCTAGCACAGATACGCAGTATTTT
-,13,TRBD1,TRBV5-1,TRBJ1-1,CASSTRWTGQAFF,TGCGCCAGCAGCACCCGCTGGACAGGGCAAGCTTTCTTT
many,16,TRBD2,TRBV7-9,TRBJ2-7,CASSPIGLASTYEQYF,TGTGCCAGCAGCCCTATCGGACTAGCGTCAACCTACGAGCAGTACTTC
-,15,TRBD2,TRBV5-1,TRBJ2-1,CASSFLAVDYNEQFF,TGCGCCAGCAGCTTTCTAGCGGTCGACTACAATGAGCAGTTCTTC
-,19,-,TRBV5-1,TRBJ2-4,CASSQTGAGDSRAKNIQYF,TGCGCCAGCAGCCAAACCGGGGCAGGGGATAGTCGGGCCAAAAACATTCAGTACTTC
many,14,-,TRBV7-8,TRBJ1-1,CASSGRMRADEAFF,TGTGCCAGCAGCGGTCGGATGAGGGCAGATGAAGCTTTCTTT
few,16,-,TRBV6-1,TRBJ2-2,CASKRNNPANTGELFF,TGTGCCAGCAAACGAAACAATCCAGCGAACACCGGGGAGCTGTTTTTT
many,13,-,TRBV10-3,TRBJ1-1,CAISERDGYEAFF,TGTGCCATCAGTGAGAGGGACGGCTACGAAGCTTTCTTT
few,17,TRBD2,TRBV6-1,TRBJ2-6,CASGGGSRGSGANVLTF,TGTGCCAGCGGGGGGGGGAGCCGAGGCTCTGGGGCCAACGTCCTGACTTTC
-,16,-,TRBV12-3/TRBV12-4,TRBJ2-1,CASSYLRGHLYNEQFF,TGTGCCAGCAGTTACCTACGGGGACACCTCTACAATGAGCAGTTCTTC
few,15,TRBD2,TRBV6-2/TRBV6-3,TRBJ2-1,CASIQEAGGLREQFF,TGTGCCAGCATCCAAGAAGCGGGGGGGCTTCGAGAGCAGTTCTTC
few,11,-,TRBV12-3/TRBV12-4,TRBJ1-1,CASSFYSEAFF,TGTGCCAGCAGTTTTTACAGTGAAGCTTTCTTT
-,12,-,TRBV10-3,TRBJ2-7,CAISEREYEQYF,TGTGCCATCAGTGAGAGGGAGTACGAGCAGTACTTC
few,16,TRBD2,TRBV7-6,TRBJ2-7,CASSLVGGGAVYEQYF,TGTGCCAGCAGCTTAGTTGGCGGGGGGGCCGTGTACGAGCAGTACTTC
-,16,-,TRBV5-4,TRBJ2-7,CASSFGGGRGYYEQYF,TGTGCCAGCAGCTTTGGAGGGGGCAGGGGCTACTACGAGCAGTACTTC
-,14,TRBD1,TRBV9,TRBJ1-1,CASSQGQGDTEAFF,TGTGCCAGCAGCCAGGGACAGGGGGACACTGAAGCTTTCTTT
-,16,TRBD1,TRBV6-4,TRBJ2-2,CASSETAGGNTGELFF,TGTGCCAGCAGTGAGACGGCAGGGGGGAACACCGGGGAGCTGTTTTTT
many,15,TRBD1,TRBV12-3/TRBV12-4,TRBJ2-3,CASSSPDRGTDTQYF,TGTGCCAGCAGTTCCCCGGACAGGGGAACAGATACGCAGTATTTT
few,12,-,TRBV12-3/TRBV12-4,TRBJ2-2,CASRQFTGELFF,TGTGCCAGCAGACAATTTACCGGGGAGCTGTTTTTT
medium-sized,18,TRBD2,TRBV20-1,TRBJ2-3,CSARDNGEAGASTDTQYF,TGCAGTGCTAGAGATAACGGAGAAGCGGGGGCCAGCACAGATACGCAGTATTTT
few,16,TRBD1,TRBV24-1,TRBJ2-2,CATSDLGQANTGELFF,TGTGCCACCAGTGATCTGGGACAGGCAAACACCGGGGAGCTGTTTTTT
-,15,-,TRBV4-1,TRBJ2-1,CASSLEVASPNEQFF,TGCGCCAGCAGCCTAGAGGTAGCCTCTCCCAATGAGCAGTTCTTC
few,14,-,TRBV20-1,TRBJ1-1,CSAREGSKNTEAFF,TGCAGTGCTAGAGAGGGGTCCAAGAACACTGAAGCTTTCTTT
few,17,TRBD2,TRBV6-4,TRBJ2-2,CASSESSGGMNTGELFF,TGTGCCAGCAGTGAGTCTAGCGGGGGGATGAACACCGGGGAGCTGTTTTTT
few,12,TRBD1,TRBV29-1,TRBJ2-7,CSGGQGIYEQYF,TGCAGCGGGGGACAGGGAATCTACGAGCAGTACTTC
-,14,TRBD1,TRBV29-1,TRBJ1-2,CSVETGTGNYGYTF,TGCAGCGTTGAGACCGGGACAGGGAACTATGGCTACACCTTC
few,15,TRBD1,TRBV14,TRBJ2-3,CASSPGTGGSDTQYF,TGTGCCAGCAGCCCCGGGACAGGGGGCTCAGATACGCAGTATTTT
-,13,-,TRBV3-1,TRBJ2-7,CASSQVRGWEQYF,TGTGCCAGCAGCCAAGTCAGGGGATGGGAGCAGTACTTC
-,15,TRBD2,TRBV20-1,TRBJ2-1,CSATPGTSEPNEQFF,TGCAGTGCTACTCCCGGGACTAGCGAGCCCAATGAGCAGTTCTTC
-,17,-,TRBV21-1,TRBJ1-1,CASSYYPHYQGDFKAFF,TGTGCCAGCAGTTACTACCCACACTACCAGGGAGATTTTAAAGCTTTCTTT
-,14,-,TRBV7-6,TRBJ2-7,CASSLTGTVYEQYF,TGTGCCAGCAGCTTAACCGGGACTGTCTACGAGCAGTACTTC
-,14,TRBD2,TRBV10-2,TRBJ2-7,CASRAGAGIYEQYF,TGCGCCAGCCGGGCCGGAGCGGGAATTTACGAGCAGTACTTC
-,16,TRBD1,TRBV24-1,TRBJ2-7,CATSALGDRVAIEQYF,TGTGCCACCAGTGCTCTAGGGGACAGGGTAGCGATCGAGCAGTACTTC
few,14,TRBD2,TRBV20-1,TRBJ2-7,CSVILAGVPYEQYF,TGCAGTGTAATACTAGCGGGGGTGCCCTACGAGCAGTACTTC
-,15,TRBD1,TRBV6-1,TRBJ2-2,CASSRDRLPTGELFF,TGTGCCAGCAGCCGGGACAGGCTCCCCACCGGGGAGCTGTTTTTT
many,13,TRBD2,TRBV29-1,TRBJ2-1,CSVGLAGNNEQFF,TGCAGCGTGGGACTAGCGGGTAACAATGAGCAGTTCTTC
-,15,-,TRBV7-2,TRBJ2-3,CASSNRDGRTDTQYF,TGTGCCAGCAGCAACCGGGACGGGCGCACAGATACGCAGTATTTT
-,16,TRBD2,TRBV7-2,TRBJ2-5,CASSLASGRPQETQYF,TGTGCCAGCAGCTTAGCTAGCGGGAGGCCTCAAGAGACCCAGTACTTC
many,14,-,TRBV5-1,TRBJ2-3,CASSGWTSTDTQYF,TGCGCCAGCAGCGGATGGACAAGCACAGATACGCAGTATTTT